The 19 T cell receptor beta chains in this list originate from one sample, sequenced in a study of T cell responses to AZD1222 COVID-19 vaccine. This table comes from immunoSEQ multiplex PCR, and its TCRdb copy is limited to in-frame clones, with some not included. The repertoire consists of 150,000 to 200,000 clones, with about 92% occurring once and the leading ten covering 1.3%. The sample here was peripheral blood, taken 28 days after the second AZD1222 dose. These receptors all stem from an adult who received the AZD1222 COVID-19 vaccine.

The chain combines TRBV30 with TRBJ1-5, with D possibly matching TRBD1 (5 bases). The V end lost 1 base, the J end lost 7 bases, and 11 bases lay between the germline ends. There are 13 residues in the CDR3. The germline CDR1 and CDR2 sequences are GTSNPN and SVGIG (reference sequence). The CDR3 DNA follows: TGTGCCTGGAGTGCAGGGTCGGGGCAGCCCCAGCATTTT. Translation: CAWSAGSGQPQHF. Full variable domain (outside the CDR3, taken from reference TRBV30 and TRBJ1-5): SQTIHQWPATLVQPVGSPLSLECTVEGTSNPNLYWYRQAAGRGLQLLFYSVGIGQISSEVPQNLSASRPQDRQFILSSKKLLLSDSGFYLCAWSAGSGQPQHFGDGTRLSIL.

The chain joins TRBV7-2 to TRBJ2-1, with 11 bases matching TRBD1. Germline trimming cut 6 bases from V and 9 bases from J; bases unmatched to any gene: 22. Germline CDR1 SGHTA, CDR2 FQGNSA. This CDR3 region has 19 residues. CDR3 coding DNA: TGTGCCAGCAGAACCGGGACAGGGGGTGGTAGCGGCCAGGCCGGTGAGCAGTTCTTC. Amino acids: CASRTGTGGGSGQAGEQFF.

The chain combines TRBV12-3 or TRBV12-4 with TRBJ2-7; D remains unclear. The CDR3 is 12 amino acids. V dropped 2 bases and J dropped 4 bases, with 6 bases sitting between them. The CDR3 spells CASSLMRYEQYF. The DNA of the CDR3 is TGTGCCAGCAGTTTAATGCGGTACGAGCAGTACTTC.

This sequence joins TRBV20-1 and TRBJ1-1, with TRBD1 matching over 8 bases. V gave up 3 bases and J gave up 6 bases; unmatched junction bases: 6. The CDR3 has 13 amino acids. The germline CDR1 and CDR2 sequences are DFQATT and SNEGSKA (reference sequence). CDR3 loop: CSASEGQGAEAFF. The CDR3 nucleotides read TGCAGTGCTAGTGAAGGACAGGGTGCTGAAGCTTTCTTT.

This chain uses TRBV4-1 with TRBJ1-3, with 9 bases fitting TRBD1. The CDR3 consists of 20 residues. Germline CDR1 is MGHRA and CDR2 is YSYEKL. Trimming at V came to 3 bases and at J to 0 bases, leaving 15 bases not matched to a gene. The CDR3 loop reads CASSHEPRDRDPYSGNTIYF. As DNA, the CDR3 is TGCGCCAGCAGCCATGAACCCCGGGACAGGGACCCCTACTCTGGAAACACCATATATTTT.

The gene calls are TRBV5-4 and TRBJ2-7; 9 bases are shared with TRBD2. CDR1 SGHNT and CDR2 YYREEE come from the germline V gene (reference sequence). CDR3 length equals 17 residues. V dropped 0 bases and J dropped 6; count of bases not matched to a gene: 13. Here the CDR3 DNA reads TGTGCCAGCAGCTTGGCCCCACCGGGACTAGCCGGTGTCGAGCAGTACTTC. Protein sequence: CASSLAPPGLAGVEQYF.

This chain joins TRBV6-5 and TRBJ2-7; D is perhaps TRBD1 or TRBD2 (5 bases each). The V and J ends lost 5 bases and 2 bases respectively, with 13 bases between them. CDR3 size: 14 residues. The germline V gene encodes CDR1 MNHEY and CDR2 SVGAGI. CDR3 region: CASSNGAGPYEQYF. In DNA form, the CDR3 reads TGTGCCAGCAGTAACGGGGCAGGGCCCTACGAGCAGTACTTC.

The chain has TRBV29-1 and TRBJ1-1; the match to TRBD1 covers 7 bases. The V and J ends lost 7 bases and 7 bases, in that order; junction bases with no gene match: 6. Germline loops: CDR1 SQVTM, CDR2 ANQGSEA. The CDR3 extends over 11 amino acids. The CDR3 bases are TGCAGCGGTACAGGGGCCAATGAAGCTTTCTTT. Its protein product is CSGTGANEAFF.

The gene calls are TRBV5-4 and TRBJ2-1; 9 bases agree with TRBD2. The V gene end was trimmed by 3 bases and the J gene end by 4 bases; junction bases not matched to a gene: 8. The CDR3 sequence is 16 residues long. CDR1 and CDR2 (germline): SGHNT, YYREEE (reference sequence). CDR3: CASSSGAGGRYNEQFF. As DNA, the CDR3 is TGTGCCAGCAGCTCCGGAGCGGGAGGAAGGTACAATGAGCAGTTCTTC.

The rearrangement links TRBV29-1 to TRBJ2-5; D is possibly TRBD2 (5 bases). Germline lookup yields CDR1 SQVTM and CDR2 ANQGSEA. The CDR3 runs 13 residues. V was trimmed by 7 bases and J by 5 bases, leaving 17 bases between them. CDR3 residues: CSANHPGGETQYF. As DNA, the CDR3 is TGCAGCGCCAACCACCCGGGCGGGGAGACCCAGTACTTC.

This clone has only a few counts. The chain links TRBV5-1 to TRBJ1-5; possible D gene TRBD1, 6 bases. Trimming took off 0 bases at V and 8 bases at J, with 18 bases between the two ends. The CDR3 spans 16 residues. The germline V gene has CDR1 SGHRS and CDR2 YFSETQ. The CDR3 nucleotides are TGCGCCAGCAGCTTGGCCCCGAGCAGGGGAGGAGAGCCCCAGCATTTT. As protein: CASSLAPSRGGEPQHF.

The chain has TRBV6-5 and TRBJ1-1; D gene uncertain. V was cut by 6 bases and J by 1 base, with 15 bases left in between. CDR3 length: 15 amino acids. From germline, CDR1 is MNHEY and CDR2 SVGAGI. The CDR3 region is CASSPRSGGNTEAFF. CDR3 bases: TGTGCCAGCAGCCCCCGTTCGGGCGGGAACACTGAAGCTTTCTTT.

As DNA, the CDR3 is TGTGCCAGCAGCTTAGCAGGTACCGGGGAGCTGTTTTTT. Amino acids: CASSLAGTGELFF. This chain connects TRBV7-9 to TRBJ2-2; no clear D. The CDR3 has 13 residues. Trimming cost V 0 bases and J 5 bases, with 4 bases left between them. The germline CDR1 and CDR2 sequences are SEHNR and FQNEAQ (reference sequence).

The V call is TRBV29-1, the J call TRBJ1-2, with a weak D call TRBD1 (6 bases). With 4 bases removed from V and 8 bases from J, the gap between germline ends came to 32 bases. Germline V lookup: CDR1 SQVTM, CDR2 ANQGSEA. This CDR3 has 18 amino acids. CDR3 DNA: TGCAGCGTTGCTCGAGACGGGGACATCCAACATATCTGGAAAGGCTACACCTTC. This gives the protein CSVARDGDIQHIWKGYTF.

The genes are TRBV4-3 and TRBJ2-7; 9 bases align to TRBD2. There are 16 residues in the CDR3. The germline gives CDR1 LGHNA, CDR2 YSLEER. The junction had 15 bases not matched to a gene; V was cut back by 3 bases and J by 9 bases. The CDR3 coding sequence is TGCGCCAGCAGCCAGACGCACGGCGGGAGGGCCTTGGCGCAGTACTTC. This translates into CASSQTHGGRALAQYF.

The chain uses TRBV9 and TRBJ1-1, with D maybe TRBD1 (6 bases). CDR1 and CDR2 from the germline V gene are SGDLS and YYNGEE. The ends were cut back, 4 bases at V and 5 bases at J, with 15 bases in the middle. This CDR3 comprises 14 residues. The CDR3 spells CASSPGGLVTEAFF. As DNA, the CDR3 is TGTGCCAGCAGCCCTGGGGGCCTCGTAACTGAAGCTTTCTTT.

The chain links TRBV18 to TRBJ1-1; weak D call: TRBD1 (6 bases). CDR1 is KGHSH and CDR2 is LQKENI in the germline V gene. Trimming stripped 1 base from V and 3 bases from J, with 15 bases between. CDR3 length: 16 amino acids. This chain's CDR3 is CASSPLQGMLDTEAFF. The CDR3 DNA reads TGTGCCAGCTCACCACTACAGGGTATGTTGGACACTGAAGCTTTCTTT.

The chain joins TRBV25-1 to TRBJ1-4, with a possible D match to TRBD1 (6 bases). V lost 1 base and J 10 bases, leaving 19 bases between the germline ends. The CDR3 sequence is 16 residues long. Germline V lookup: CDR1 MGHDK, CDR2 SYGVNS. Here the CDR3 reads CASSESDTGPTGKLFF. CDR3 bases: TGTGCCAGCAGTGAATCGGATACAGGGCCCACGGGAAAACTGTTTTTT. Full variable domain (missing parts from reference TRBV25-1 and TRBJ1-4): EADIYQTPRYLVIGTGKKITLECSQTMGHDKMYWYQQDPGMELHLIHYSYGVNSTEKGDLSSESTVSRIRTEHFPLTLESARPSHTSQYLCASSESDTGPTGKLFFGSGTQLSVL.

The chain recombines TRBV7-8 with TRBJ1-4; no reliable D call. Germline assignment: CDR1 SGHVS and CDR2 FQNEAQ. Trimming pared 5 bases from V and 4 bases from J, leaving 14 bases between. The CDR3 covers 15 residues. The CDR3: CASSRRSAVNEKLFF. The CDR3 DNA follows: TGTGCCAGCAGCCGAAGGTCGGCGGTTAATGAAAAACTGTTTTTT.